A single sample is the source of the 11 T cell receptor beta chains below, sequenced in a study of CD8 T cells in Susac syndrome. When the RNA was reverse transcribed, random hexamers were used with an input of roughly 0.45 to 1 ug. TCRdb ran MiXCR on the immunoSEQ multiplex PCR reads and lists one entry per CDR3 protein. Here the sample spans about 80,000 distinct CDR3 sequences, roughly 91% being singletons. Sequencing input: CD4+ T cells from PBMCs. Receptors were obtained from a human donor with Susac syndrome.

Only one count was recorded for this clonotype. The genes are TRBV4-2 and TRBJ1-1; D remains unclear. The CDR3 is 13 amino acids. Germline CDR1 is LGHNA and CDR2 is YNFKEQ. V gave up 0 bases and J gave up 1 base, with 3 bases separating them. The CDR3 is CASSQDANTEAFF. CDR3 in DNA: TGTGCCAGCAGCCAAGACGCGAACACTGAAGCTTTCTTT.

There are a few counts of this clonotype. This chain links TRBV28 with TRBJ2-5, with no clear D. The germline V gene has CDR1 MDHEN and CDR2 SYDVKM. CDR3 length equals 14 residues. The V gene lost 6 bases and the J gene lost 5 bases, with 16 bases spanning the gap. CDR3 region: CASRPGQPAETQYF. DNA of the CDR3: TGTGCCAGCAGGCCGGGCCAACCAGCGGAGACCCAGTACTTC.

This chain uses TRBV20-1 with TRBJ2-1; 11 nucleotides agree with TRBD1. The CDR3 is 15 residues long. Germline lookup yields CDR1 DFQATT and CDR2 SNEGSKA (reference sequence). Unmatched junction bases numbered 5, after V lost 1 base and J lost 6 bases. In DNA, the CDR3 is TGCAGTGCTAGAGTTCGGGACAGGGGGTTCAATGAGCAGTTCTTC. This encodes CSARVRDRGFNEQFF.

The chain combines TRBV29-1 with TRBJ1-4; no definite D call. Germline V gives CDR1 SQVTM, CDR2 ANQGSEA. Trimming shortened V by 7 bases and J by 3 bases, and 12 bases separated the two germline ends. The CDR3 is 13 amino acids. The CDR3 DNA is TGCAGCGCCCGGGCCAGTCCTAATGAAAAACTGTTTTTT. It translates to CSARASPNEKLFF.

The table lists this clonotype with a count of one. This sequence joins TRBV2 and TRBJ2-1; 11 bases align to TRBD1. There are 17 residues in the CDR3. Germline-derived CDR1 and CDR2 are SNHLY and FYNNEI. The V and J ends lost 4 bases and 7 bases, in that order; junction bases with no gene match: 12. The CDR3 bases are TGTGCCAGCAGTGTGGTACGCCGGGACAGGGGGTTGAATGAGCAGTTCTTC. It codes for CASSVVRRDRGLNEQFF.

The CDR3 loop is CASSLLPGQYNEQFF. The DNA for the CDR3 is TGCGCCAGCAGCCTCCTACCGGGACAATACAATGAGCAGTTCTTC. The rearrangement joins TRBV5-1 to TRBJ2-1, with a possible D match to TRBD1 (6 bases). The length of the CDR3 is 15 residues. Deletions cut 4 bases from V and 4 bases from J, with 15 bases between. Germline V lookup: CDR1 SGHRS, CDR2 YFSETQ.

The chain recombines TRBV29-1 with TRBJ2-3; tentative D call: TRBD2 (5 bases). The CDR3 loop spans 14 amino acids. Germline CDR1 reads SQVTM; CDR2 reads ANQGSEA. V was clipped by 7 bases and J by 5 bases, with 19 bases between them. The chain's CDR3 is CSGAPRGVGDTQYF. DNA of the CDR3: TGCAGCGGCGCGCCACGGGGAGTAGGAGATACGCAGTATTTT.

The chain has TRBV19 and TRBJ1-6; D is unclear. Trimming took 5 bases from V and 9 from J, leaving 8 bases between them. The germline V gene encodes CDR1 LNHDA and CDR2 SQIVND (reference sequence). The length of the CDR3 is 12 residues. The DNA of the CDR3 is TGTGCCAGTAGTTCCCGTATTTCACCCCTCCACTTT. This codes for CASSSRISPLHF.

This clonotype has only one observation. The genes are TRBV28 and TRBJ1-1; 7 nucleotides line up with TRBD1. V lost 6 bases, J lost 4 bases, and 8 bases stayed unmatched. Germline V gene sequence: CDR1 MDHEN, CDR2 SYDVKM. The CDR3 length is 14 residues. The CDR3 nucleotides read TGTGCCAGCAGGGGACAGCGGGGATTCACTGAAGCTTTCTTT. This codes for CASRGQRGFTEAFF.

The V and J genes are TRBV12-3 or TRBV12-4 and TRBJ2-5; 7 nucleotides match TRBD1. The CDR3 length is 14 residues. The junction had 8 bases not matched to a gene; V was cut back by 6 bases and J by 4 bases. CDR3 amino acids: CASSPTGQRETQYF. CDR3 DNA sequence: TGTGCCAGCAGCCCGACAGGGCAGCGAGAGACCCAGTACTTC.

The J gene is TRBJ2-1, the V gene TRBV4-3; weak D call: TRBD2 (6 bases). Germline values: CDR1 LGHNA, CDR2 YSLEER. Trimming took 4 bases from V and 10 from J, leaving 14 bases between them. The CDR3 runs 13 residues. The CDR3 is CASSLGTDLEQFF. The CDR3 DNA sequence: TGCGCCAGCAGCCTCGGGACTGACTTAGAGCAGTTCTTC.